This T cell receptor (beta chain) was observed in a study of blood T cell repertoires in COVID-19. V gave up 2 bases and J gave up 3 bases, with 4 bases separating them. In germline, CDR1 is MDHEN, CDR2 SYDVKM. This CDR3 comprises 12 residues. As processed by the authors: Using reference gene primer amplification, nucleated cell counts were estimated. Profiling relied on immunoSEQ multiplex PCR, and the TCRdb table lists in-frame clones only, not all of them. The V and J calls and the clone size are those of that table, but D and trimming were determined from the DNA. The repertoire holds about 130,000 clones, with about 89% as singletons.

This sequence was found in a woman aged 55-70 years with acute or convalescent COVID-19. V gene TRBV28 combines with J gene TRBJ1-1; no firm D call. Sequenced sample: peripheral blood. The CDR3: CASSLGHTEAFF. The CDR3 coding sequence is TGTGCCAGCAGTTTAGGGCACACTGAAGCTTTCTTT. The variable domain in full, completed from reference TRBV28 and TRBJ1-1, reads DVKVTQSSRYLVKRTGEKVFLECVQDMDHENMFWYRQDPGLGLRLIYFSYDVKMKEKGDIPEGYSVSREKKERFSLILESASTNQTSMYLCASSLGHTEAFFGQGTRLTVV.